The next 32 T cell receptor beta chains were all read from a single sample in a study of CD8+ T cells in alopecia areata. In each case, RNA was isolated and then reverse transcribed into cDNA as the sequencing template. TCRdb keeps only in-frame clones here, not all; method: immunoSEQ multiplex PCR. This sample carries 150,000 or so clones, 50% to 60% of them seen once, and the ten largest clones take about 4.3%. Sequencing input: CD4+ T cells sorted from blood. The source of these receptors is a human donor in good health.

V and J are TRBV5-1 and TRBJ1-2; possibly TRBD1 for D (6 bases). The V end was cut by 2 bases, the J end by 2 bases, with 10 bases between. The germline V gene encodes CDR1 SGHRS and CDR2 YFSETQ. There are 14 residues in the CDR3. The chain's CDR3 is CASSLIGQNYGYTF. The CDR3 DNA is TGCGCCAGCAGCTTAATTGGACAGAACTATGGCTACACCTTC.

J is TRBJ1-1 and V is TRBV4-1; 10 nucleotides line up with TRBD1. The CDR3 has 15 amino acids. The germline CDR1 and CDR2 sequences are MGHRA and YSYEKL. V gave up 4 bases and J gave up 4 bases; unmatched junction bases: 6. The CDR3 DNA reads as TGCGCCAGCAGCCGACCGGGACAGGGGTTCACTGAAGCTTTCTTT. Translation: CASSRPGQGFTEAFF.

This clone has more than one count but fewer than ten. The rearrangement uses TRBV28 and TRBJ1-3; D is undetermined. The germline CDR1 and CDR2 sequences are MDHEN and SYDVKM. The CDR3 totals 16 residues. V dropped 4 bases and J dropped 4 bases, with 17 bases sitting between them. The CDR3 protein is CASSSLRPGGGNTIYF. In DNA, the CDR3 is TGTGCCAGCAGTTCCCTCCGACCGGGAGGCGGAAACACCATATATTTT.

The V gene is TRBV2, the J gene TRBJ2-1, with D possibly being TRBD2 (6 bases). CDR3 length: 13 amino acids. V shed 8 bases and J shed 3 bases, with 11 bases lying between them. CDR1 is SNHLY and CDR2 is FYNNEI in the germline V gene. CDR3 in amino acids: CASRREVYNEQFF. CDR3 DNA sequence: TGTGCCAGCCGGCGGGAAGTCTACAATGAGCAGTTCTTC.

The chain is built from TRBV4-1 and TRBJ2-6; 8 bases match TRBD2. Germline V gene sequence: CDR1 MGHRA, CDR2 YSYEKL. Trimming took 0 bases from V and 6 from J; bases not matched to a gene: 16. The CDR3 is made up of 20 amino acids. The CDR3 loop is CASSQEARGRHLGSANVLTF. CDR3 coding DNA: TGCGCCAGCAGCCAAGAAGCGCGCGGGAGGCACTTAGGTTCGGCCAACGTCCTGACTTTC.

This sequence joins TRBV11-2 and TRBJ2-1, with 10 bases identical to TRBD2. V shed 2 bases and J 6 bases; nucleotides not matched to a gene: 7. The CDR3 is made up of 16 amino acids. The germline gives CDR1 SGHAT, CDR2 FQNNGV. The CDR3 nucleotides read TGTGCCAGCAGCTTACTAGCTAGCGGGAGAATCAATGAGCAGTTCTTC. Translating it yields CASSLLASGRINEQFF.

Here the CDR3 reads CASSEGGETQYF. CDR3 in DNA: TGCGCCAGCAGCGAGGGGGGAGAGACCCAGTACTTC. The V gene is TRBV5-1, the J gene TRBJ2-5, with D perhaps assigned TRBD1 or TRBD2 (6 bases each). CDR1 SGHRS and CDR2 YFSETQ come from the germline V gene. The CDR3 sequence is 12 residues long. Deletions cut 4 bases from V and 4 bases from J, with 8 bases between.

This clone has only a few counts. The chain has TRBV11-2 and TRBJ2-7, with TRBD2 identical over 7 bases. With V trimmed by 3 bases and J by 6 bases, 14 bases remained unmatched. The CDR3 runs 16 residues. Germline V lookup: CDR1 SGHAT, CDR2 FQNNGV. The CDR3 nucleotides are TGTGCCAGCAGCTTTGGTGGGAGGGCCGGCGGTGCCGAGCAGTACTTC. The encoded protein is CASSFGGRAGGAEQYF.

This clone appeared a few times. This chain uses TRBV29-1 with TRBJ2-1, with 7 positions matching TRBD2. V shed 5 bases and J 1 base; nucleotides not matched to a gene: 5. CDR3 length: 14 amino acids. Germline V gene data show CDR1 as SQVTM and CDR2 as ANQGSEA. This chain's CDR3 is CSVRERESYNEQFF. The CDR3 coding sequence is TGCAGCGTTAGGGAGCGGGAATCCTACAATGAGCAGTTCTTC.

This clone was detected a few times. The chain links TRBV11-2 to TRBJ1-1, with D uncertain. CDR1 and CDR2 (germline): SGHAT, FQNNGV. V lost 5 bases and J lost 4, with 14 bases in between. There are 14 residues in the CDR3. The chain's CDR3 is CASSQIGYSTEAFF. The CDR3 DNA sequence: TGTGCCAGCAGCCAAATCGGGTACTCCACTGAAGCTTTCTTT.

With regard to this clone: The identical CDR3 is also encoded by other nucleotide sequences in the sample. J is TRBJ2-3 and V is TRBV7-9; weak D call: TRBD1 (5 bases). The CDR3 has 14 amino acids. The V gene lost 2 bases and the J gene lost 3 bases, with 9 bases spanning the gap. Germline CDR1 reads SEHNR; CDR2 reads FQNEAQ (reference sequence). The CDR3 nucleotides read TGTGCCAGCAGCTTACAGGGATCAACAGATACGCAGTATTTT. Its translation: CASSLQGSTDTQYF.

This chain joins TRBV28 and TRBJ2-1; 9 bases line up with TRBD2. This CDR3 has 12 residues. Germline-derived CDR1 and CDR2 are MDHEN and SYDVKM. The V gene end was trimmed by 8 bases and the J gene end by 10 bases; junction bases not matched to a gene: 6. CDR3 sequence: CASGSGSYEQFF. Here the CDR3 DNA reads TGTGCCAGCGGTAGCGGGAGCTACGAGCAGTTCTTC.

The chain carries TRBV6-6 and TRBJ2-7; tentative D call: TRBD1 (5 bases). Trimming cost V 5 bases and J 4 bases, with 12 bases left between them. This CDR3 contains 13 residues. Looked up from germline, CDR1 is MNHNY and CDR2 is SVGAGI (reference sequence). CDR3 in amino acids: CASSDDRGYEQYF. CDR3 nucleotide sequence: TGTGCCAGCAGTGACGACAGAGGATACGAGCAGTACTTC.

The chain has TRBV30 and TRBJ1-4; TRBD1 is a possible D gene (5 bases). The CDR3 totals 14 residues. Germline V gene lookup returns CDR1 GTSNPN and CDR2 SVGIG (reference sequence). The V end was cut by 2 bases, the J end by 12 bases, with 19 bases between. The CDR3 protein is CAWSNVGGGGELFF. Written as DNA, the CDR3 is TGTGCCTGGAGTAACGTCGGGGGTGGCGGCGAACTGTTTTTT. Supplemented by reference TRBV30 and TRBJ1-4, the full variable domain reads SQTIHQWPATLVQPVGSPLSLECTVEGTSNPNLYWYRQAAGRGLQLLFYSVGIGQISSEVPQNLSASRPQDRQFILSSKKLLLSDSGFYLCAWSNVGGGGELFFGSGTQLSVL.

A few counts support this clone. The chain uses TRBV5-1 and TRBJ2-5; TRBD1 agrees at 7 bases. The germline V gene has CDR1 SGHRS and CDR2 YFSETQ. The V and J ends lost 4 bases and 0 bases, in that order; junction bases with no gene match: 6. The CDR3 contains 15 residues. The CDR3 reads CASSPGTAYQETQYF. The DNA of the CDR3 is TGCGCCAGCAGCCCGGGGACAGCCTACCAAGAGACCCAGTACTTC.

This chain joins TRBV15 and TRBJ1-2, with 7 bases identical to TRBD1. CDR3 size: 17 residues. CDR1 LNHNV and CDR2 YYDKDF come from the germline V gene (reference sequence). V was pared by 1 base and J by 6 bases, with 14 bases of the junction left unmatched. CDR3 residues: CATSRGDRVTSSDGYTF. In DNA form, the CDR3 reads TGTGCCACCAGCAGAGGAGACAGGGTGACTTCCAGTGATGGCTACACCTTC.

This chain uses TRBV29-1 with TRBJ2-2; TRBD1 matches at 9 bases. The CDR3 runs 14 residues. After removal of 8 bases from V and 2 bases from J, the junction contained 6 bases not matched to a gene. Germline V gene lookup returns CDR1 SQVTM and CDR2 ANQGSEA. CDR3 region: CSTRQGVNTGELFF. The CDR3 coding sequence is TGCAGCACTAGACAGGGGGTAAACACCGGGGAGCTGTTTTTT.

The chain couples TRBV6-5 to TRBJ2-7; D call uncertain. With 4 bases removed from V and 7 bases from J, the gap between germline ends came to 17 bases. The CDR3 runs to 14 residues. Germline V CDR1 and CDR2: MNHEY, SVGAGI. CDR3 in amino acids: CASSSLIGSKEQYF. CDR3 sequence (DNA): TGTGCCAGCAGTTCCCTGATAGGGTCGAAAGAGCAGTACTTC.

The chain employs TRBV29-1 and TRBJ1-2; 7 bases match TRBD1. J was trimmed by 8 bases and V by 1 base; bases with no gene match: 4. The germline V gene encodes CDR1 SQVTM and CDR2 ANQGSEA. This CDR3 contains 12 residues. The CDR3 coding sequence is TGCAGCGTTGAAGTCTCAGGGGGAGGCTACACCTTC. Its translation: CSVEVSGGGYTF.

This clone occurred a few times. The sample carries other DNA sequences with the same CDR3. The CDR3 sequence is CASSLALYGYTF. CDR3 bases: TGTGCCAGCAGCTTAGCGCTCTATGGCTACACCTTC. The chain couples TRBV7-9 to TRBJ1-2; D gene unclear. CDR3 length equals 12 residues. The V end was cut by 0 bases, the J end by 4 bases, with 3 bases between. Germline CDR1 is SEHNR and CDR2 is FQNEAQ (reference sequence).

This chain joins TRBV28 and TRBJ2-5, with 10 bases identical to TRBD2. The germline gives CDR1 MDHEN, CDR2 SYDVKM. CDR3 size: 15 residues. V was pared by 7 bases and J by 1 base, with 6 bases of the junction left unmatched. In DNA, the CDR3 is TGTGCCAGCAAACCGGGACTAGCGTTCCAAGAGACCCAGTACTTC. This translates into CASKPGLAFQETQYF.

V and J are TRBV6-6 and TRBJ2-5; no reliable D call. Judging by the DNA end, TRBJ2-7 fits better; the J call may be wrong. CDR1 MNHNY and CDR2 SVGAGI come from the germline V gene (reference sequence). The CDR3 has 14 residues. This CDR3 is CASSYVDLLYEQYF. In nucleotides, the CDR3 is TGTGCCAGCAGTTACGTTGACCTGCTCTACGAGCAGTACTTC.

This clone was seen a handful of times. The DNA of the CDR3 is TGCGCCAGCAGCTTGTTGGCAGGCTCCTACAATGAGCAGTTCTTC. Amino acids: CASSLLAGSYNEQFF. The chain carries TRBV5-1 and TRBJ2-1; no definite D call. The germline V and J ends were trimmed by 1 base and 0 bases, with 8 bases remaining between them. The length of the CDR3 is 15 residues. Germline V gives CDR1 SGHRS, CDR2 YFSETQ.

This clone showed up just a few times. The rearrangement joins TRBV9 to TRBJ2-3; D might be TRBD1 (5 bases). The CDR3 has 15 amino acids. V lost 4 bases to trimming and J lost 1 base, with 13 bases between them. Germline V CDR1 and CDR2: SGDLS, YYNGEE. The CDR3 DNA reads TGTGCCAGCAGCTTCGCCCAAGGGGGCACAGATACGCAGTATTTT. This translates into CASSFAQGGTDTQYF.

The rearrangement uses TRBV29-1 and TRBJ2-5, with TRBD2 as a possible D gene (5 bases). The V end was cut by 4 bases, the J end by 7 bases, with 13 bases between. Germline V gene sequence: CDR1 SQVTM, CDR2 ANQGSEA. The CDR3 has 12 amino acids. The CDR3 DNA is TGCAGCGTTGGGCAGACCCGGGGGACCCAGTACTTC. This gives the protein CSVGQTRGTQYF.

This clone showed up just a few times. This chain connects TRBV28 to TRBJ2-7, with 8 nucleotides matching TRBD2. Losses at the gene ends were 10 bases for V and 0 bases for J; bases not matched to a gene: 8. The CDR3 is 14 amino acids. Germline-derived CDR1 and CDR2 are MDHEN and SYDVKM. The CDR3 loop reads CATYRGGSSYEQYF. The DNA for the CDR3 is TGTGCCACTTACCGGGGGGGAAGCTCCTACGAGCAGTACTTC.

The gene calls are TRBV29-1 and TRBJ2-5; no reliable D call. The DNA end favors TRBJ2-7, so the J call may be wrong. The CDR3 is 13 amino acids. The germline V gene encodes CDR1 SQVTM and CDR2 ANQGSEA. The CDR3: CSVEGVNRYEQYF. For the CDR3, the DNA is TGCAGCGTTGAAGGAGTAAACCGCTACGAGCAGTACTTC.

This clone was seen a few times. This chain's CDR3 is CASSPRGAQGTGQPQHF. For the CDR3, the DNA is TGTGCCAGTAGCCCACGTGGGGCGCAGGGTACGGGACAGCCCCAGCATTTT. The chain is built from TRBV19 and TRBJ1-5, with D perhaps TRBD1 (5 bases). V shed 6 bases and J shed 7 bases, with 25 bases lying between them. The CDR3 has 17 residues. Germline loops: CDR1 LNHDA, CDR2 SQIVND (reference sequence). Supplemented by reference TRBV19 and TRBJ1-5, the full variable domain reads DGGITQSPKYLFRKEGQNVTLSCEQNLNHDAMYWYRQDPGQGLRLIYYSQIVNDFQKGDIAEGYSVSREKKESFPLTVTSAQKNPTAFYLCASSPRGAQGTGQPQHFGDGTRLSIL.

This rearrangement joins TRBV28 to TRBJ2-1, with D possibly matching TRBD2 (6 bases). The CDR3 sequence is 17 residues long. Germline V gives CDR1 MDHEN, CDR2 SYDVKM. With 5 bases removed from V and 2 bases from J, the gap between germline ends came to 19 bases. The CDR3 coding sequence is TGTGCCAGCAGTCCAGCCGCGTTAGCGGTAACCTACAATGAGCAGTTCTTC. This encodes CASSPAALAVTYNEQFF.

The table lists this clone with a few counts. The V call is TRBV19, the J call TRBJ2-3; 9 bases agree with TRBD1. Trimming removed 10 bases from V and 8 bases from J; junction bases left unmatched: 10. Looked up from germline, CDR1 is LNHDA and CDR2 is SQIVND (reference sequence). The CDR3 is 13 residues long. The CDR3 DNA reads TGTGCCATTTCGGGACAGGGTGGTTCTACGCAGTATTTT. Encoded protein: CAISGQGGSTQYF. The whole variable domain, remainder taken from reference TRBV19 and TRBJ2-3, is DGGITQSPKYLFRKEGQNVTLSCEQNLNHDAMYWYRQDPGQGLRLIYYSQIVNDFQKGDIAEGYSVSREKKESFPLTVTSAQKNPTAFYLCAISGQGGSTQYFGPGTRLTVL.

This clone was counted a single time. The chain is built from TRBV6-6 and TRBJ1-1; D unresolved. Trimming took 2 bases from V and 5 from J, leaving 6 bases between them. This CDR3 comprises 12 residues. Germline V gene sequence: CDR1 MNHNY, CDR2 SVGAGI (reference sequence). CDR3 nucleotide sequence: TGTGCCAGCAGTTACGGGCGAACTGAAGCTTTCTTT. It encodes CASSYGRTEAFF.

This clone showed up just a few times. The rearrangement joins TRBV2 to TRBJ1-1; 8 bases line up with TRBD1. In germline, CDR1 is SNHLY, CDR2 FYNNEI. The ends lost 6 bases at V and 4 bases at J; junction bases unmatched: 4. This CDR3 is 13 amino acids long. The CDR3, as DNA: TGTGCCAGCAGGGACAGGGCAGGCACTGAAGCTTTCTTT. Protein product: CASRDRAGTEAFF.